What follows are 20 T cell receptor beta chains derived from one specimen sequenced in a study of blood T cell repertoires in COVID-19. TCRdb's copy holds only in-frame clones and misses some; the assay was immunoSEQ multiplex PCR. The sample has 450,000 to 600,000 clones; about nine tenths are singletons. The sequencing sample was made of PBMCs or T cells enriched from blood (not recorded which). The receptors shown here come from a woman aged 18 to 35 who had recovered from COVID-19.

This chain links TRBV3-1 (or the pseudogene TRBV3-2) with TRBJ2-1; 8 nucleotides line up with TRBD2. V was clipped by 4 bases and J by 9 bases; unmatched bases: 8. The CDR3 is 14 amino acids. Germline V gives CDR1 LGHDT, CDR2 YNNKEL (reference sequence). CDR3: CASSPGGAGLEQFF. The CDR3 nucleotides read TGTGCCAGCAGCCCCGGGGGGGCCGGGCTTGAGCAGTTCTTC.

V is TRBV2 and J is TRBJ2-3, with 7 bases that match TRBD1. J gave up 2 bases and V 10 bases, and 9 bases lay outside the gene matches. The CDR3 extends over 14 amino acids. Germline CDR1 SNHLY, CDR2 FYNNEI. DNA for the CDR3: TGTGCCACCCGACAGGGAATAAACACAGATACGCAGTATTTT. Its protein is CATRQGINTDTQYF. Combining the CDR3 with reference TRBV2 and TRBJ2-3 gives the whole variable domain EPEVTQTPSHQVTQMGQEVILRCVPISNHLYFYWYRQILGQKVEFLVSFYNNEISEKSEIFDDQFSVERPDGSNFTLKIRSTKLEDSAMYFCATRQGINTDTQYFGPGTRLTVL.

The gene calls are TRBV28 and TRBJ2-7, with D unclear. The CDR3 length is 14 residues. CDR1 MDHEN and CDR2 SYDVKM come from the germline V gene. V was trimmed by 2 bases and J by 4 bases, leaving 12 bases between them. In nucleotides, the CDR3 is TGTGCCAGCAGTTTAACCGGAGTCCCTTACGAGCAGTACTTC. Its protein product is CASSLTGVPYEQYF.

The chain recombines TRBV6-5 with TRBJ2-5; tentatively, D is TRBD1 (6 bases). Germline V lookup: CDR1 MNHEY, CDR2 SVGAGI. The ends were cut back, 6 bases at V and 3 bases at J, with 11 bases in the middle. CDR3 length: 13 residues. The CDR3 DNA follows: TGTGCCAGCAGGATGGCAGGGGAAGAGACCCAGTACTTC. Translating gives CASRMAGEETQYF.

The chain uses TRBV5-1 and TRBJ1-1; D not certain. The germline V gene has CDR1 SGHRS and CDR2 YFSETQ. Trimming shortened V by 4 bases and J by 8 bases, and 21 bases separated the two germline ends. CDR3 length: 15 residues. This CDR3 reads CASSVLTGPGGEAFF. The CDR3 DNA sequence: TGCGCCAGCAGCGTACTAACGGGTCCAGGAGGGGAAGCTTTCTTT.

V is TRBV6-5 and J is TRBJ1-5; D is unclear. This CDR3 has 15 residues. V lost 4 bases and J lost 2, with 12 bases in between. The germline V gene encodes CDR1 MNHEY and CDR2 SVGAGI. CDR3 sequence: CASSSEGRGNQPQHF. Written as DNA, the CDR3 is TGTGCCAGCAGTTCAGAGGGTAGGGGCAATCAGCCCCAGCATTTT.

The chain links TRBV18 to TRBJ1-1; maybe TRBD1 (5 bases). Trimming took 1 base from V and 6 from J, leaving 21 bases between them. This CDR3 is built from 17 residues. Germline V CDR1 and CDR2: KGHSH, LQKENI. This CDR3 reads CASSPRSPGMNGAEAFF. The CDR3, as DNA: TGTGCCAGCTCACCACGGTCCCCAGGGATGAATGGCGCTGAAGCTTTCTTT.

This clone was counted a few times. This chain uses TRBV27 with TRBJ1-5, with 8 bases that match TRBD1. The CDR3 consists of 17 residues. The germline V gene has CDR1 MNHEY and CDR2 SMNVEV (reference sequence). The J segment lost 6 bases and the V segment lost 3 bases, leaving 13 bases of the junction unmatched. In nucleotides, the CDR3 is TGTGCCAGCAGTTTCCGCTTCATCCAGGGGGCGCCTCAGCCCCAGCATTTT. It yields the protein CASSFRFIQGAPQPQHF.

This clone was seen only once. This chain connects TRBV19 to TRBJ2-1; tentatively, D is TRBD2 (5 bases). CDR1 LNHDA and CDR2 SQIVND come from the germline V gene (reference sequence). CDR3 length: 15 residues. V dropped 7 bases and J dropped 4 bases, with 17 bases sitting between them. The DNA for the CDR3 is TGTGCCAGTACAACGGGGTACGAGAAATACAATGAGCAGTTCTTC. As protein: CASTTGYEKYNEQFF.

The V gene is TRBV2, the J gene TRBJ1-2; a possible D gene is TRBD1 (6 bases). V lost 7 bases, J lost 4 bases, and 19 bases lay in between. CDR3 length: 15 residues. The germline CDR1 and CDR2 sequences are SNHLY and FYNNEI. The CDR3 loop is CASNRDIPGTYGYTF. In DNA, the CDR3 is TGTGCCAGCAACCGGGACATCCCCGGCACCTATGGCTACACCTTC.

The chain joins TRBV4-1 to TRBJ2-3; 7 bases match TRBD2. CDR1 and CDR2 from the germline V gene are MGHRA and YSYEKL. The CDR3 sequence is 15 residues long. The V gene end was trimmed by 8 bases and the J gene end by 4 bases; junction bases not matched to a gene: 12. The CDR3 DNA reads TGCGCCAGCCGAGGACGGGGGGTAATGGCAGATACGCAGTATTTT. Translating gives CASRGRGVMADTQYF.

This chain uses TRBV11-2 with TRBJ1-5, with 12 bases fitting TRBD1. The CDR3 sequence is 18 residues long. CDR1 is SGHAT and CDR2 is FQNNGV in the germline V gene. Trimming cost V 3 bases and J 0 bases; bases outside gene matches: 6. The CDR3 protein is CASSLAGQGAHSNQPQHF. CDR3 in DNA: TGTGCCAGCAGCTTGGCGGGACAGGGGGCGCATAGCAATCAGCCCCAGCATTTT.

This clone was observed a few times. V usage is TRBV6-4 and J usage is TRBJ1-5; possibly TRBD1 for D (6 bases). Germline V CDR1 and CDR2: MRHNA, SNTAGT. The CDR3 has 15 residues. Trimming cost V 4 bases and J 5 bases, with 15 bases left between them. CDR3 DNA sequence: TGTGCCAGCAGTGCCCGCAGGGGTTTGGATCAGCCCCAGCATTTT. Translating it yields CASSARRGLDQPQHF.

The CDR3 sequence is CASSLEDRRIGAEAFF. CDR3 bases: TGCGCCAGCAGCTTGGAGGACAGGAGGATAGGCGCTGAAGCTTTCTTT. This chain uses TRBV5-1 with TRBJ1-1; 7 bases are a match to TRBD1. Germline V gene sequence: CDR1 SGHRS, CDR2 YFSETQ. With V trimmed by 0 bases and J by 6 bases, 11 bases remained unmatched. CDR3 size: 16 residues.

This chain connects TRBV11-2 to TRBJ1-2; tentative D call: TRBD1 (6 bases). This CDR3 comprises 13 residues. The V and J ends lost 7 bases and 8 bases respectively, with 17 bases between them. Germline-derived CDR1 and CDR2 are SGHAT and FQNNGV. The CDR3 loop reads CASTSGGARGYTF. The CDR3 coding sequence is TGTGCCAGCACGTCCGGGGGGGCCAGAGGCTACACCTTC.

This chain uses TRBV3-1 (or the pseudogene TRBV3-2) with TRBJ1-4; D may be TRBD1 (6 bases). This CDR3 has 17 residues. Germline V gene sequence: CDR1 LGHDT, CDR2 YNNKEL (reference sequence). V lost 0 bases and J 5 bases, leaving 16 bases between the germline ends. The CDR3 protein is CASSQEGPGTQNEKLFF. The CDR3 DNA is TGTGCCAGCAGCCAAGAGGGACCCGGGACACAAAATGAAAAACTGTTTTTT.

The rearrangement links TRBV7-2 to TRBJ2-7; 9 positions match TRBD1. Per germline, CDR1 SGHTA and CDR2 FQGNSA. The CDR3 contains 14 residues. The trim removed 3 bases at V and 5 bases at J, leaving 5 bases unmatched. CDR3 amino acids: CASSLGTGLDEQYF. In DNA form, the CDR3 reads TGTGCCAGCAGCTTGGGGACAGGGTTGGACGAGCAGTACTTC.

The V call is TRBV5-6, the J call TRBJ2-1; D uncertain. The V gene's germline CDR1 is SGHDT and CDR2 YYEEEE. This CDR3 has 12 residues. The ends were cut back, 4 bases at V and 8 bases at J, with 10 bases in the middle. In DNA form, the CDR3 reads TGTGCCAGCAGCCGTATGAGTTATGAGCAGTTCTTC. Residues: CASSRMSYEQFF.

This CDR3 is CASSPPGQGAHGYTF. For the CDR3, the DNA is TGTGCCAGTAGTCCTCCGGGACAGGGGGCACATGGCTACACCTTC. The chain links TRBV19 to TRBJ1-2; 12 bases line up with TRBD1. Germline V gene sequence: CDR1 LNHDA, CDR2 SQIVND (reference sequence). With 5 bases clipped from V and 6 bases from J, the junction kept 7 bases outside the gene matches. The CDR3 totals 15 residues. Complete variable domain (other parts from reference TRBV19 and TRBJ1-2): DGGITQSPKYLFRKEGQNVTLSCEQNLNHDAMYWYRQDPGQGLRLIYYSQIVNDFQKGDIAEGYSVSREKKESFPLTVTSAQKNPTAFYLCASSPPGQGAHGYTFGSGTRLTVV.

V gene TRBV2 combines with J gene TRBJ1-1; 9 bases are a match to TRBD1. Germline values: CDR1 SNHLY, CDR2 FYNNEI. Germline trimming cut 6 bases from V and 4 bases from J; bases unmatched to any gene: 9. The CDR3 runs 15 residues. Here the CDR3 reads CASSRDREYTTEAFF. The CDR3, as DNA: TGTGCCAGCAGCCGGGACAGGGAGTATACCACTGAAGCTTTCTTT.